This record concerns one T cell receptor (beta chain) sequence. Its antigen remains unknown. The sample belongs to a study of CD8 T cells in ankylosing spondylitis. 5'-RACE, quantitative and with molecular barcodes, yielded the TCR beta libraries. TCRdb reprocessed the 5' RACE reads via MiXCR and lists one record per CDR3 protein. The sample yields around 250,000 distinct CDR3 sequences, roughly 10% seen once. Overall study findings and caveats: Researchers reportedly found disease-linked clones significantly enriched in matched ankylosing spondylitis synovial fluid. Characteristic of ankylosing spondylitis blood, it appeared, was a TCR beta motif comprising eight highly homologous variants.

This CDR3 comprises 14 residues. From germline, CDR1 is SEHNR and CDR2 FQNEAQ (reference sequence). Trimming cost V 3 bases and J 7 bases, with 15 bases left between them. Material for sequencing was blood, either unsorted or a sorted T cell fraction (not recorded which). The V call is TRBV7-9, the J call TRBJ1-2; D gene ambiguous. The sequence came from a male donor with ankylosing spondylitis or in good health (not recorded which). The CDR3 region has the DNA TGTGCCAGCAGCTTGGAGCGAGGGAAAGGTGGCTACACCTTC. Its translation is CASSLERGKGGYTF.